This T cell receptor beta chain was sequenced during a study of radiotherapy plus CTLA-4 blockade in lung cancer. Study-level background: Disease control reached 30% to 35%, with objective responses in approximately 20%. Study outcomes and limitations: Early clone dynamics of blood T cells, plus interferon-beta, reportedly predicted response best. Peripheral blood showed expansion of tumor-derived TCR clones after radiotherapy and ipilimumab.

The CDR3 covers 14 residues. Germline CDR1 is MDHEN and CDR2 is SYDVKM. V shed 4 bases and J shed 0 bases, with 10 bases lying between them. Here immunoSEQ multiplex PCR was the method, and the copy in TCRdb shows in-frame clones only, minus some. In the table there are around 80,000 clones, approximately 73% of which are singletons. With respect to this clone: Its antigen is still unknown.

The gene calls are TRBV28 and TRBJ2-7, with a weak D call TRBD2 (5 bases). The receptor comes from a human donor with non-small cell lung cancer whose response to radiotherapy plus ipilimumab could not be evaluated. The material was peripheral blood, obtained from a patient treated with radiotherapy plus ipilimumab. CDR3 sequence (DNA): TGTGCCAGCAGTTCCCCGGGAAGCTCCTACGAGCAGTACTTC. Translated: CASSSPGSSYEQYF.